Listed here are 14 T cell receptor beta chains from one sample, sequenced in a study of T-cell reconstitution after alpha-beta-depleted transplantation in children. Unique molecular identifiers were incorporated when the TCRbeta library was constructed. In TCRdb, the PCR reads were re-called with MiXCR into one record per CDR3 protein. There are approximately 640,000 distinct CDR3 sequences in the sample; 16% occur only once, and around 0.96% lies in the top ten. The sample in question was PBMCs from the stem cell graft donor, obtained from the stem cell graft. These receptors were taken from a human donor who donated a stem cell graft to a child with acute myeloid leukemia.

This clonotype was found many times. The rearrangement uses TRBV5-5 and TRBJ1-4, with D tentatively TRBD1 (5 bases). Germline CDR1 reads SGHKS; CDR2 reads YYEKEE (reference sequence). V was pared by 0 bases and J by 14 bases, with 11 bases between. CDR3 length: 12 residues. Here the CDR3 DNA reads TGTGCCAGCAGCTTGGACCACAGGCCCCTGTTTTTT. Amino acid sequence: CASSLDHRPLFF.

The chain employs TRBV7-6 and TRBJ2-1; 12 positions match TRBD1. V lost 0 bases, J lost 9 bases, and 3 bases stayed unmatched. This CDR3 has 15 amino acids. The V gene's germline CDR1 is SGHVS and CDR2 FNYEAQ. This chain's CDR3 is CASSLAGTGGTEQFF. In DNA, the CDR3 is TGTGCCAGCAGCTTAGCCGGGACAGGGGGCACTGAGCAGTTCTTC.

This clonotype was counted many times. The chain has TRBV29-1 and TRBJ2-7; 8 positions match TRBD2. The trim removed 6 bases at V and 3 bases at J, leaving 10 bases unmatched. Germline V gene lookup returns CDR1 SQVTM and CDR2 ANQGSEA. The CDR3 totals 14 residues. The CDR3 region has the DNA TGCAGCGTCGTACCGGGACTAGGGGACTACGAGCAGTACTTC. It yields the protein CSVVPGLGDYEQYF.

This rearrangement joins TRBV4-3 to TRBJ2-7; D gene unclear. This CDR3 spans 15 amino acids. Trimming cost V 0 bases and J 0 bases, with 9 bases left between them. Germline V CDR1 and CDR2: LGHNA, YSLEER. The CDR3, as DNA: TGCGCCAGCAGCCAAGATCCTGCCCGCTCCTACGAGCAGTACTTC. Protein product: CASSQDPARSYEQYF.

This clonotype has just a few counts. The gene calls are TRBV7-9 and TRBJ1-4; no reliable D call. The CDR3 extends over 11 amino acids. Germline CDR1 reads SEHNR; CDR2 reads FQNEAQ (reference sequence). V was pared by 4 bases and J by 8 bases, with 5 bases between. Here the CDR3 reads CASSSQEKLFF. The CDR3 DNA follows: TGTGCCAGCAGCTCACAGGAAAAACTGTTTTTT.

The chain combines TRBV7-2 with TRBJ2-5, with 8 bases identical to TRBD1. The trim removed 5 bases at V and 4 bases at J, leaving 6 bases unmatched. This CDR3 spans 14 amino acids. Germline V lookup: CDR1 SGHTA, CDR2 FQGNSA. The CDR3 loop reads CASSATGGLETQYF. For the CDR3, the DNA is TGTGCCAGCAGCGCAACAGGGGGATTAGAGACCCAGTACTTC.

This clonotype has only a few counts. The gene calls are TRBV6-5 and TRBJ1-2; D unclear. The CDR3 has 16 amino acids. Germline lookup yields CDR1 MNHEY and CDR2 SVGAGI. Trimming pared 2 bases from V and 0 bases from J, leaving 13 bases between. CDR3 sequence: CASSYGGKAANYGYTF. The DNA of the CDR3 is TGTGCCAGCAGTTACGGCGGGAAAGCCGCTAACTATGGCTACACCTTC.

This clonotype was seen a handful of times. V gene TRBV15 combines with J gene TRBJ1-4, with a possible D match to TRBD1 (5 bases). Germline CDR1 LNHNV, CDR2 YYDKDF (reference sequence). Trimming left V 2 bases short and J 11 bases short, with 9 bases between. The CDR3 runs to 12 residues. CDR3 in amino acids: CATSRKGDKLFF. The CDR3 coding sequence is TGTGCCACCAGCAGAAAAGGGGATAAACTGTTTTTT. Together with reference TRBV15 and TRBJ1-4, the CDR3 gives the full variable domain: DAMVIQNPRYQVTQFGKPVTLSCSQTLNHNVMYWYQQKSSQAPKLLFHYYDKDFNNEADTPDNFQSRRPNTSFCFLDIRSPGLGDTAMYLCATSRKGDKLFFGSGTQLSVL.

The V gene is TRBV20-1, the J gene TRBJ1-1, with 7 bases lining up with TRBD1. Trimming cost V 2 bases and J 5 bases; bases outside gene matches: 11. The CDR3 is 15 residues long. Germline CDR1 and CDR2: DFQATT and SNEGSKA (reference sequence). The CDR3 DNA sequence: TGCAGTGCTAGAACAACCAGGGGGAGGAAGACTGAAGCTTTCTTT. Its protein is CSARTTRGRKTEAFF.

This clonotype was seen repeatedly, ten times or more. This chain uses TRBV24-1 with TRBJ2-1; the D is unclear. The V end was cut by 0 bases, the J end by 13 bases, with 9 bases between. CDR1 KGHDR and CDR2 SFDVKD come from the germline V gene. This CDR3 is built from 12 residues. CDR3 DNA: TGTGCCACCAGTGATTTGACCGAAGAACAGTTCTTC. Its protein is CATSDLTEEQFF.

This clonotype has only a few counts. This chain joins TRBV7-9 and TRBJ2-5, with 8 bases matching TRBD2. Germline CDR1 is SEHNR and CDR2 is FQNEAQ (reference sequence). V trimming: 4 bases; J trimming: 0 bases; junction bases outside the gene matches: 7. The length of the CDR3 is 16 residues. As DNA, the CDR3 is TGTGCCAGCAGCTACCAAGCGGGGGAGTACCAAGAGACCCAGTACTTC. Its protein product is CASSYQAGEYQETQYF.

This clonotype was seen more than once but under ten times. The chain links TRBV9 to TRBJ1-6, with TRBD1 matching 10 bases. Germline V gives CDR1 SGDLS, CDR2 YYNGEE. The CDR3 covers 15 residues. V was clipped by 4 bases and J by 8 bases; unmatched bases: 6. The CDR3 is CASSPETGGDSPLHF. In DNA, the CDR3 is TGTGCCAGCAGCCCGGAGACAGGGGGCGATTCACCCCTCCACTTT. Based on the CDR3 plus reference TRBV9 and TRBJ1-6, the full variable domain is DSGVTQTPKHLITATGQRVTLRCSPRSGDLSVYWYQQSLDQGLQFLIQYYNGEERAKGNILERFSAQQFPDLHSELNLSSLELGDSALYFCASSPETGGDSPLHFGNGTRLTVT.

This clonotype was counted between two and nine times. The chain couples TRBV20-1 to TRBJ2-1; the match to TRBD1 covers 8 bases. V gave up 6 bases and J gave up 0 bases; unmatched junction bases: 7. The CDR3 contains 15 residues. Germline values: CDR1 DFQATT, CDR2 SNEGSKA (reference sequence). The CDR3 nucleotides are TGCAGTGCCCCGGGACAGGCGAGCTCCTACAATGAGCAGTTCTTC. Amino acids: CSAPGQASSYNEQFF.

The chain uses TRBV7-2 and TRBJ2-3, with D possibly TRBD2 on 5 matching bases. V was trimmed by 7 bases and J by 0 bases, leaving 14 bases between them. Germline CDR1 and CDR2: SGHTA and FQGNSA. The CDR3 runs to 15 residues. CDR3 sequence: CASTPTRVSTDTQYF. The CDR3 DNA follows: TGTGCCAGCACCCCAACTAGAGTGAGCACAGATACGCAGTATTTT.